This TCR beta chain was sequenced during a study of blood T cell repertoires in COVID-19. Overall study context: The origin of the acute and convalescent COVID-19 samples was the United States, Italy and Spain. The analysed material was cDNA or gDNA that came from T cells, B-cell-depleted T cells, or PBMCs.

Authors' methods: How many nucleated cells were present was estimated from reference gene primer amplification. TCRdb's table, derived via immunoSEQ multiplex PCR, lists solely in-frame clones and lacks some. That table supplies the V and J calls and clone size; D and trimming were determined from the DNA. The sample lists 75,000 to 100,000 clones; roughly 80% were seen once. Only a few counts were recorded for this clone. The CDR3 contains 15 residues. The V gene lost 2 bases and the J gene lost 3 bases, with 13 bases spanning the gap. Germline V gives CDR1 MNHEY, CDR2 SMNVEV (reference sequence). The sequence was obtained from a woman aged 80 or over with acute or convalescent COVID-19. The genes are TRBV27 and TRBJ1-2; D is unclear. What was sequenced was peripheral blood. The CDR3 region is CASSLSWERDYGYTF. The CDR3 DNA reads TGTGCCAGCAGTTTAAGTTGGGAGCGGGACTATGGCTACACCTTC.